These 5 T cell receptor beta chains share one sample of origin, sequenced in a study of T cell changes during pregnancy in multiple sclerosis. Repertoires were generated with immunoSEQ multiplex PCR, while TCRdb's copy carries only in-frame clones and drops some. Of about 100,000 clones in the sample, approximately 90% were seen once. The sequencing used peripheral blood, collected after pregnancy. The source of these receptors is a female donor with multiple sclerosis, enrolled in a pregnancy study.

V is TRBV6-1 and J is TRBJ2-1; 7 positions match TRBD1. The CDR3 runs to 14 residues. V shed 4 bases and J 5 bases; nucleotides not matched to a gene: 5. Germline V gene lookup returns CDR1 MNHNS and CDR2 SASEGT. CDR3 DNA sequence: TGTGCCAGCAGTGGGGACAGCCGAGACAATGAGCAGTTCTTC. The encoded protein is CASSGDSRDNEQFF.

The gene calls are TRBV18 and TRBJ2-1; the D gene is possibly TRBD1 (5 bases). V shed 3 bases and J shed 7 bases, with 13 bases lying between them. Germline V gene lookup returns CDR1 KGHSH and CDR2 LQKENI. The CDR3 extends over 14 amino acids. The CDR3 sequence is CASSPSQVGNEQFF. In DNA, the CDR3 is TGTGCCAGCTCACCGTCACAGGTTGGAAATGAGCAGTTCTTC.

This sequence joins TRBV13 and TRBJ2-3; TRBD2 matches 14 bases. The CDR3 has 17 residues. Germline CDR1 and CDR2: PRHDT and FYEKMQ (reference sequence). J gave up 3 bases and V 2 bases, and 4 bases lay outside the gene matches. CDR3: CASSLQWTSGRTDTQYF. The DNA for the CDR3 is TGTGCCAGCAGCTTACAGTGGACTAGCGGGAGGACAGATACGCAGTATTTT.

V is TRBV5-6 and J is TRBJ2-1; 10 positions match TRBD2. CDR1 and CDR2 from the germline V gene are SGHDT and YYEEEE. This CDR3 is built from 16 residues. The V and J ends lost 2 bases and 4 bases, in that order; junction bases with no gene match: 6. CDR3 sequence reads: CASSFSPSGGYNEQFF. CDR3 sequence (DNA): TGTGCCAGCAGCTTTTCCCCTAGCGGGGGTTACAATGAGCAGTTCTTC.

V is TRBV6-5 and J is TRBJ2-5; 7 nucleotides agree with TRBD1. Germline CDR1 reads MNHEY; CDR2 reads SVGAGI. V lost 6 bases, J lost 2 bases, and 3 bases stayed unmatched. The CDR3 has 13 residues. CDR3 protein: CASSRDRQETQYF. In DNA, the CDR3 is TGTGCCAGCAGCCGGGACAGACAAGAGACCCAGTACTTC.